These 22 T cell receptor beta chains originate from one sample sequenced in a study of blood T cell repertoires in COVID-19. Assay used: immunoSEQ multiplex PCR; TCRdb lists only in-frame clones, some missing. The sample has 200,000 to 300,000 clones; about 82% are singletons. The source material was peripheral blood. The receptors originated from a woman aged 55-70 years with active or convalescent COVID-19.

This clone was seen once. V and J are TRBV5-1 and TRBJ2-3; D unclear. V shed 0 bases and J shed 1 base, with 6 bases lying between them. Germline V gene lookup returns CDR1 SGHRS and CDR2 YFSETQ. This CDR3 comprises 14 residues. CDR3 nucleotide sequence: TGCGCCAGCAGCTTGGTCCGGGGCACAGATACGCAGTATTTT. Translating gives CASSLVRGTDTQYF.

With respect to this clone: The sample holds other DNA sequences that translate to the same CDR3. The chain carries TRBV30 and TRBJ2-7; 10 nucleotides match TRBD1. The trim removed 2 bases at V and 1 base at J, leaving 2 bases unmatched. The germline CDR1 and CDR2 sequences are GTSNPN and SVGIG (reference sequence). This CDR3 spans 14 amino acids. The CDR3 spells CAWSKDRGSYEQYF. DNA for the CDR3: TGTGCCTGGAGTAAGGACAGGGGGTCCTACGAGCAGTACTTC.

V is TRBV10-3 and J is TRBJ1-2, with D unresolved. V was cut by 2 bases and J by 6 bases, with 10 bases left in between. Germline-derived CDR1 and CDR2 are ENHRY and SYGVKD. The CDR3 runs to 13 residues. The CDR3 DNA reads TGTGCCATCAGTGAGGGACTGGATAATGGCTACACCTTC. It is translated as CAISEGLDNGYTF.

The CDR3 region has the DNA TGTGCCACCAGTGATTTGGGGGACACTGCGAATACGCAGTATTTT. It specifies CATSDLGDTANTQYF. V usage is TRBV24-1 and J usage is TRBJ2-3; a possible D gene is TRBD1 (6 bases). Germline V gene data show CDR1 as KGHDR and CDR2 as SFDVKD. Trimming cost V 0 bases and J 7 bases, with 13 bases left between them. This CDR3 region has 15 residues.

The J gene is TRBJ2-5, the V gene TRBV27, with 9 bases lining up with TRBD2. This CDR3 has 13 residues. Trimming removed 8 bases from V and 5 bases from J; junction bases left unmatched: 6. CDR1 is MNHEY, CDR2 SMNVEV, per germline (reference sequence). Here the CDR3 DNA reads TGTGCCAGCGCTGTCCTAGCGGGGGAGACCCAGTACTTC. Translation gives CASAVLAGETQYF.

V and J are TRBV5-6 and TRBJ2-5; 7 nucleotides agree with TRBD2. J gave up 5 bases and V 3 bases, and 7 bases lay outside the gene matches. CDR3 length: 14 residues. CDR1 and CDR2 from the germline V gene are SGHDT and YYEEEE. In nucleotides, the CDR3 is TGTGCCAGCAGCTGGCTGGTGGGGGGGGAGACCCAGTACTTC. Residues: CASSWLVGGETQYF.

On this clone: A read error may produce the germline difference seen at one junction end. The rearrangement links TRBV7-7 to TRBJ2-2, with 10 positions matching TRBD2. The germline CDR1 and CDR2 sequences are SSHAT and FNYEAQ (reference sequence). The CDR3 has 20 amino acids. CDR3 loop: CASSLMPGASGRGNTGELFF. In DNA form, the CDR3 reads TGTGCTAGCAGCTTAATGCCTGGGGCTAGCGGGAGAGGGAACACCGGGGAGCTGTTTTTT.

This clone was counted a single time. The chain carries TRBV18 and TRBJ1-4; a possible D gene is TRBD1 (6 bases). From germline, CDR1 is KGHSH and CDR2 LQKENI. V was cut by 3 bases and J by 5 bases, with 10 bases left in between. This CDR3 is 14 amino acids long. Written as DNA, the CDR3 is TGTGCCAGCTCACCGGACAGACAGAATGAAAAACTGTTTTTT. It specifies CASSPDRQNEKLFF.

The gene calls are TRBV19 and TRBJ2-3, with a possible D match to TRBD2 (5 bases). Trimming took off 5 bases at V and 5 bases at J, with 11 bases between the two ends. The CDR3 totals 13 residues. Germline CDR1 LNHDA, CDR2 SQIVND (reference sequence). For the CDR3, the DNA is TGTGCCAGTAGTGATGGCGGGCGAGATACGCAGTATTTT. Translation gives CASSDGGRDTQYF.

The V and J genes are TRBV6-1 and TRBJ2-7, with D possibly matching TRBD2 (5 bases). The V gene's germline CDR1 is MNHNS and CDR2 SASEGT. The V end lost 2 bases, the J end lost 1 base, and 24 bases lay between the germline ends. This CDR3 comprises 19 residues. The CDR3 here is CASSENSGWLGGASYEQYF. CDR3 bases: TGTGCCAGCAGTGAAAATTCTGGTTGGCTAGGAGGTGCGTCCTACGAGCAGTACTTC.

This chain uses TRBV21-1 with TRBJ2-7; TRBD2, the D gene given by the table, was not confirmed from the DNA. TRBV21-1 is shown as a pseudogene. CDR3 length: 13 amino acids. The CDR3 sequence: CASSKTSAPEQYF. In DNA, the CDR3 is TGTGCCAGCAGCAAGACTAGCGCCCCCGAGCAGTACTTC.

V and J are TRBV19 and TRBJ2-3; perhaps TRBD1 as D (6 bases). Trimming took 2 bases from V and 2 from J, leaving 11 bases between them. The CDR3 sequence is 15 residues long. Germline CDR1 and CDR2: LNHDA and SQIVND (reference sequence). The chain's CDR3 is CASSITGKDTDTQYF. CDR3 coding DNA: TGTGCCAGTAGTATAACAGGGAAGGACACAGATACGCAGTATTTT.

The V and J genes are TRBV5-1 and TRBJ2-1; 7 bases agree with TRBD1. V shed 2 bases and J 3 bases; nucleotides not matched to a gene: 11. The CDR3 is 17 amino acids. Germline assignment: CDR1 SGHRS and CDR2 YFSETQ. The CDR3 spells CASSFVGLQGVYNEQFF. CDR3 nucleotide sequence: TGCGCCAGCAGCTTCGTCGGTTTGCAGGGGGTCTACAATGAGCAGTTCTTC.

This clone was recorded once. V and J are TRBV11-2 and TRBJ2-5; the D gene is possibly TRBD1 (5 bases). With 0 bases removed from V and 5 bases from J, the gap between germline ends came to 10 bases. Germline values: CDR1 SGHAT, CDR2 FQNNGV. The CDR3 contains 14 residues. The CDR3 sequence is CASSLDWGGETQYF. The CDR3, as DNA: TGTGCCAGCAGCTTAGATTGGGGCGGTGAGACCCAGTACTTC.

The chain is built from TRBV19 and TRBJ2-3, with 7 positions matching TRBD1. Germline V gives CDR1 LNHDA, CDR2 SQIVND (reference sequence). V trimming: 9 bases; J trimming: 5 bases; junction bases outside the gene matches: 8. CDR3 length: 13 amino acids. The CDR3 here is CASLRQGEDTQYF. CDR3 coding DNA: TGTGCCAGCCTTCGACAGGGTGAAGATACGCAGTATTTT.

Of note for this clone: Other DNA sequences of this sample code for an identical CDR3. V usage is TRBV12-3 or TRBV12-4 and J usage is TRBJ1-5, with D uncertain. The CDR3 length is 13 residues. V lost 3 bases and J lost 4, with 7 bases in between. The CDR3 loop reads CASSLAGNQPQHF. Written as DNA, the CDR3 is TGTGCCAGCAGTTTGGCCGGGAATCAGCCCCAGCATTTT.

The chain links TRBV3-1 (or the pseudogene TRBV3-2) to TRBJ2-5; 10 positions match TRBD1. Germline lookup yields CDR1 LGHDT and CDR2 YNNKEL (reference sequence). The CDR3 length is 15 residues. V was pared by 5 bases and J by 1 base, with 4 bases of the junction left unmatched. The CDR3 coding sequence is TGTGCCAGCAGCGCCCGGGACAGGGGCCAAGAGACCCAGTACTTC. It encodes CASSARDRGQETQYF.

The chain employs TRBV5-5 and TRBJ1-4, with TRBD1 matching over 7 bases. Trimming took 2 bases from V and 7 from J; bases not matched to a gene: 8. The CDR3 is 15 residues long. Germline V gene lookup returns CDR1 SGHKS and CDR2 YYEKEE (reference sequence). DNA for the CDR3: TGTGCCAGCAGCTTTCAGGGGGTCCTCTCTGAAAAACTGTTTTTT. The encoded protein is CASSFQGVLSEKLFF.

The chain employs TRBV7-9 and TRBJ2-7; 11 bases agree with TRBD1. In germline, CDR1 is SEHNR, CDR2 FQNEAQ (reference sequence). CDR3 length: 14 residues. After removal of 5 bases from V and 6 bases from J, the junction contained 6 bases not matched to a gene. CDR3 DNA sequence: TGTGCCAGCAGCCTGGGACAGGGGGATAGCGAGCAGTACTTC. Its protein product is CASSLGQGDSEQYF.

V and J are TRBV2 and TRBJ1-6; 8 bases line up with TRBD1. V lost 1 base to trimming and J lost 9 bases; unmatched junction nucleotides: 5. Germline V lookup: CDR1 SNHLY, CDR2 FYNNEI. The CDR3 extends over 15 amino acids. Here the CDR3 reads CASSEGWTGLSPLHF. The CDR3 nucleotides read TGTGCCAGCAGTGAAGGATGGACAGGGCTTTCACCCCTCCACTTT. Based on the CDR3 plus reference TRBV2 and TRBJ1-6, the full variable domain is EPEVTQTPSHQVTQMGQEVILRCVPISNHLYFYWYRQILGQKVEFLVSFYNNEISEKSEIFDDQFSVERPDGSNFTLKIRSTKLEDSAMYFCASSEGWTGLSPLHFGNGTRLTVT.

This sequence joins TRBV3-1 (or the pseudogene TRBV3-2) and TRBJ2-3; 11 nucleotides line up with TRBD2. The CDR3 length is 16 residues. V was pared by 3 bases and J by 5 bases, with 7 bases of the junction left unmatched. Germline CDR1 reads LGHDT; CDR2 reads YNNKEL (reference sequence). CDR3 sequence reads: CASSHPLAGVGDTQYF. The CDR3 DNA is TGTGCCAGCAGCCACCCACTAGCGGGAGTGGGAGATACGCAGTATTTT.

V and J are TRBV7-3 and TRBJ2-3; 11 bases line up with TRBD2. V lost 5 bases and J lost 0; bases outside the gene matches: 7. In germline, CDR1 is SGHTA, CDR2 FQGTGA. CDR3 length equals 17 residues. This CDR3 is CASSPTRLAGSTDTQYF. The CDR3 bases are TGTGCCAGCAGCCCCACTCGACTAGCGGGAAGCACAGATACGCAGTATTTT. The variable domain in full, completed from reference TRBV7-3 and TRBJ2-3, reads GAGVSQTPSNKVTEKGKYVELRCDPISGHTALYWYRQSLGQGPEFLIYFQGTGAADDSGLPNDRFFAVRPEGSVSTLKIQRTERGDSAVYLCASSPTRLAGSTDTQYFGPGTRLTVL.